A selection of T cell receptor beta chains follows, all from one sample in a study of beta chain features in type 1 diabetes. Some clones are missing from TCRdb's copy, which holds only in-frame ones; the method was immunoSEQ multiplex PCR. In the table there are about 250,000 clones, approximately 14% of which are singletons. Sequenced: naive CD4+ T cells from blood. The source is a woman between 40 and 55 years old in good health. The CDR3 runs from the conserved cysteine through the conserved F or W. A D gene is named only where the DNA matches it firmly. Part of the rows lack a size; the others show once, few, many or a class for expanded clones.

j_call | clone_size | v_call | d_call | cdr3_aa | cdr3_nt
TRBJ2-5 | - | TRBV2 | - | CASSEVAGAPQETQYF | TGTGCCAGCAGTGAGGTGGCGGGCGCGCCGCAAGAGACCCAGTACTTC
TRBJ2-5 | - | TRBV9 | - | CASSPGGFSQETQYF | TGTGCCAGCAGTCCCGGGGGTTTCAGCCAAGAGACCCAGTACTTC
TRBJ2-3 | few | TRBV5-1 | TRBD1 | CASSLALGQGTDTQYF | TGCGCCAGCAGCTTGGCCTTGGGACAGGGCACAGATACGCAGTATTTT
TRBJ1-6 | few | TRBV5-1 | TRBD1 | CASSLGTGDSPLHF | TGCGCCAGCAGCTTGGGGACAGGGGACTCACCCCTCCACTTT
TRBJ1-1 | - | TRBV2 | TRBD1 | CASRSEAWGQGAVTEAFF | TGTGCCAGCAGATCCGAGGCCTGGGGACAGGGGGCCGTCACTGAAGCTTTCTTT
TRBJ2-3 | - | TRBV19 | TRBD1 | CASSIEQGEADTQYF | TGTGCCAGTAGTATAGAACAGGGGGAAGCAGATACGCAGTATTTT
TRBJ2-7 | few | TRBV18 | TRBD1 | CASSPVTGTGGGEQYF | TGTGCCAGCTCACCGGTCACCGGGACAGGGGGAGGCGAGCAGTACTTC
TRBJ1-5 | - | TRBV10-3 | TRBD1 | CAISESRGQDQPQHF | TGTGCCATCAGTGAGTCAAGGGGGCAGGACCAGCCCCAGCATTTT
TRBJ2-5 | few | TRBV10-3 | - | CAISDYRETQYF | TGTGCCATCAGTGACTATCGGGAGACCCAGTACTTC
TRBJ2-1 | few | TRBV19 | TRBD2 | CASDLSGGAGEQFF | TGTGCCAGTGATCTGAGCGGGGGGGCCGGGGAGCAGTTCTTC
TRBJ2-7 | few | TRBV18 | TRBD2 | CASSPPGTSSYEQYF | TGTGCCAGCTCACCACCCGGGACTAGTAGCTACGAGCAGTACTTC
TRBJ1-1 | - | TRBV7-8 | TRBD1 | CASSPRQGQYTEAFF | TGTGCCAGCAGCCCACGACAGGGACAATACACTGAAGCTTTCTTT
TRBJ2-1 | few | TRBV19 | - | CASNSHSQYSYNEQFF | TGTGCCAGTAATTCGCATAGCCAGTACTCCTACAATGAGCAGTTCTTC
TRBJ2-5 | few | TRBV7-7 | - | CASSPGGTQYF | TGTGCCAGCAGCCCCGGAGGGACCCAGTACTTC
TRBJ2-1 | few | TRBV12-5 | TRBD1 | CASGLVSGTGGYNEQFF | TGTGCTAGTGGTTTGGTTTCCGGGACAGGGGGCTACAATGAGCAGTTCTTC
TRBJ2-2 | few | TRBV5-1 | - | CASSSSYSGTTNTGELFF | TGCGCCAGCAGCTCGTCTTATTCCGGGACAACGAACACCGGGGAGCTGTTTTTT
TRBJ1-2 | - | TRBV19 | - | CASSNRDFGYTF | TGTGCCAGTAGTAACCGGGACTTTGGCTACACCTTC
TRBJ2-3 | - | TRBV2 | - | CASRGGDRLSTDTQYF | TGTGCCAGCAGGGGCGGGGACAGACTCAGCACAGATACGCAGTATTTT
TRBJ2-1 | many | TRBV7-9 | TRBD2 | CAVRLGAGGYNEQFF | TGTGCCGTCCGCCTTGGGGCGGGGGGATACAATGAGCAGTTCTTC
TRBJ2-1 | - | TRBV9 | - | CASSAAASYNEQFF | TGTGCCAGCAGCGCAGCGGCCTCCTACAATGAGCAGTTCTTC
TRBJ1-4 | - | TRBV5-8 | - | CASSLLGLPTNEKLFF | TGTGCCAGCAGCTTGCTAGGACTACCAACTAATGAAAAACTGTTTTTT
TRBJ2-2 | - | TRBV5-1 | TRBD1 | CASSRGPPNTGELFF | TGCGCCAGCAGTAGGGGGCCTCCGAACACCGGGGAGCTGTTTTTT
TRBJ2-1 | few | TRBV5-3 | TRBD1 | CARSGTGVYHEQFF | TGTGCCAGAAGCGGGACAGGGGTGTATCATGAGCAGTTCTTC
TRBJ2-7 | - | TRBV6-1 | - | CAGGRYERYF | TGTGCCGGGGGCCGATACGAGCGGTACTTC
TRBJ1-1 | - | TRBV5-1 | TRBD1 | CASSLVTGLVTEAFF | TGCGCCAGCAGCTTGGTGACAGGGTTGGTGACTGAAGCTTTCTTT
TRBJ2-1 | - | TRBV5-6 | TRBD1 | CASSLVGVQGEEQFF | TGTGCCAGCAGCTTGGTGGGGGTTCAGGGGGAAGAGCAGTTCTTC
TRBJ2-2 | few | TRBV2 | - | CASITGQTNTGELFF | TGTGCCAGCATAACAGGACAGACAAACACCGGGGAGCTGTTTTTT
TRBJ2-7 | - | TRBV6-5 | - | CASSYSTFGSSYEQYF | TGTGCCAGCAGTTACTCGACTTTTGGGAGCTCCTACGAGCAGTACTTC
TRBJ1-1 | few | TRBV4-1 | TRBD1 | CASSPHRGFAEAFF | TGCGCCAGCAGCCCCCACAGGGGATTCGCTGAAGCTTTCTTT
TRBJ1-5 | - | TRBV5-8 | - | CASSPWTEYQPQHF | TGTGCCAGCAGCCCTTGGACAGAATATCAGCCCCAGCATTTT
TRBJ2-6 | - | TRBV9 | - | CASSGGTGLSGANVLTF | TGTGCCAGCAGCGGAGGAACAGGGCTTTCTGGGGCCAACGTCCTGACTTTC
TRBJ2-2 | - | TRBV7-9 | - | CASSLALRSGELFF | TGTGCCAGCAGCTTAGCTCTCAGATCCGGGGAGCTGTTTTTT
TRBJ1-2 | - | TRBV27 | TRBD1 | CASKLGTGRGGYTF | TGTGCCAGTAAACTAGGGACAGGGAGGGGTGGCTACACCTTC
TRBJ2-3 | few | TRBV11-3 | TRBD2 | CASSWGRFGGGADTDTQYF | TGTGCCAGCAGCTGGGGCCGGTTTGGCGGGGGGGCCGACACAGATACGCAGTATTTT
TRBJ1-1 | few | TRBV27 | - | CASSNTNTEAFF | TGTGCCAGCAGTAACACCAACACTGAAGCTTTCTTT
TRBJ2-3 | few | TRBV19 | TRBD1 | CASSRRDRSTDTQYF | TGTGCCAGTAGTCGCCGGGACAGGAGCACAGATACGCAGTATTTT
TRBJ2-5 | few | TRBV18 | TRBD1 | CASSISGGETQYF | TGTGCCAGCTCCATCTCAGGGGGAGAGACCCAGTACTTC
TRBJ1-2 | few | TRBV7-2 | - | CASSFTGSGYTF | TGTGCCAGCAGCTTCACAGGAAGCGGCTACACCTTC
TRBJ2-1 | few | TRBV2 | - | CASSRDSFGYNEQFF | TGTGCCAGCAGTAGGGACTCTTTCGGCTACAATGAGCAGTTCTTC
TRBJ1-5 | - | TRBV11-3 | - | CASRTGPISNQPQHF | TGTGCCAGCAGGACGGGTCCGATTTCCAATCAGCCCCAGCATTTT
TRBJ2-5 | - | TRBV7-7 | TRBD2 | CASSFSGGETQYF | TGTGCCAGCAGCTTTAGCGGGGGTGAGACCCAGTACTTC
TRBJ2-5 | few | TRBV7-2 | TRBD2 | CASGGGSIRETQYF | TGTGCCAGCGGCGGGGGGTCGATCCGGGAGACCCAGTACTTC
TRBJ2-7 | few | TRBV4-1 | - | CASSQGSPGSYEQYF | TGCGCCAGCAGCCAAGGGTCCCCAGGCAGTTACGAGCAGTACTTC
TRBJ1-1 | - | TRBV11-2 | TRBD1 | CASSPTGYTEAFF | TGTGCCAGCAGCCCGACAGGGTACACTGAAGCTTTCTTT
TRBJ1-4 | few | TRBV28 | - | CASSLPSLQGTEKLFF | TGTGCCAGCAGTTTACCTTCCCTCCAGGGGACTGAAAAACTGTTTTTT
TRBJ2-7 | few | TRBV19 | TRBD1 | CASSTPTGRGISYEQYF | TGTGCCAGTAGTACCCCTACGGGCAGGGGGATCTCCTACGAGCAGTACTTC
TRBJ2-7 | few | TRBV28 | TRBD1 | CASRVSGTGASYEQYF | TGTGCCAGCAGGGTATCCGGGACAGGGGCCTCCTACGAGCAGTACTTC
TRBJ2-1 | few | TRBV2 | TRBD1 | CASSRQGANSYNEQFF | TGTGCCAGCAGTCGACAGGGAGCCAACTCCTACAATGAGCAGTTCTTC
TRBJ2-5 | few | TRBV2 | - | CASSDSLTRQETQYF | TGTGCCAGCAGTGACAGTCTGACTAGACAAGAGACCCAGTACTTC
TRBJ1-2 | few | TRBV5-6 | - | CASRSRQASRGYTF | TGTGCCAGCAGATCTCGACAGGCATCTCGCGGCTACACCTTC
TRBJ2-1 | few | TRBV7-7 | - | CASSPPSLQFF | TGTGCCAGCAGCCCACCCAGTCTGCAGTTCTTC
TRBJ1-2 | - | TRBV11-2 | TRBD1 | CASTKGGQGSYGYTF | TGTGCCAGCACAAAGGGGGGACAGGGTTCCTATGGCTACACCTTC
TRBJ2-2 | few | TRBV7-9 | TRBD1 | CASSFGQVVTGELFF | TGTGCCAGCAGTTTCGGACAGGTGGTCACCGGGGAGCTGTTTTTT
TRBJ2-1 | few | TRBV6-4 | - | CASSDLGRGFSNEQFF | TGTGCCAGCAGTGATTTAGGCAGGGGTTTTTCCAATGAGCAGTTCTTC
TRBJ1-1 | few | TRBV9 | - | CASSVGLSFTEAFF | TGTGCCAGCAGCGTAGGACTCTCCTTCACTGAAGCTTTCTTT